A selection of T cell receptor beta chains follows, all from one sample in a study of cytomegalovirus exposure and HLA in healthy donors. The method was immunoSEQ multiplex PCR; TCRdb's version includes in-frame clones alone and lacks a portion of them. The table lists about 160,000 clones, around 74% of them singletons. The sequencing sample was made of PBMCs. The receptors originated from a female donor in good health and CMV-seronegative. The CDR3 runs from the conserved cysteine through the conserved F or W. Fields, in order: CDR3 protein, CDR3 DNA, clone size, J gene, D gene, V gene. The D gene is left open where the match is weak. Size is omitted from some rows. Given values are once, few, many or a class for expanded clones.

CDR3 protein: CASSQGQGTAFF
CDR3 DNA: TGTGCCAGCAGTCAAGGGCAGGGGACAGCTTTCTTT
clone size: NA
J gene: TRBJ1-1
D gene: NA
V gene: TRBV11-3

CDR3 protein: CASSVGRGSYEQYF
CDR3 DNA: TGTGCCAGCAGCGTAGGGCGGGGCTCCTACGAGCAGTACTTC
clone size: NA
J gene: TRBJ2-7
D gene: NA
V gene: TRBV9

CDR3 protein: CALTGGLGEQYF
CDR3 DNA: TGTGCCTTGACAGGGGGCCTGGGCGAGCAGTACTTC
clone size: few
J gene: TRBJ2-7
D gene: TRBD1
V gene: TRBV30

CDR3 protein: CASSLLYEQYF
CDR3 DNA: TGTGCCAGCAGTCTTCTCTACGAGCAGTACTTC
clone size: few
J gene: TRBJ2-7
D gene: NA
V gene: TRBV28

CDR3 protein: CASLRGSQGYQPQHF
CDR3 DNA: TGTGCCAGCCTACGGGGATCACAGGGCTATCAGCCCCAGCATTTT
clone size: NA
J gene: TRBJ1-5
D gene: NA
V gene: TRBV28

CDR3 protein: CASSLGSYEQYF
CDR3 DNA: TGTGCCAGCAGTCTCGGGTCCTACGAGCAGTACTTC
clone size: NA
J gene: TRBJ2-7
D gene: NA
V gene: TRBV28

CDR3 protein: CASISRGLAHEQYF
CDR3 DNA: TGTGCCAGCATATCCCGGGGACTAGCCCACGAGCAGTACTTC
clone size: NA
J gene: TRBJ2-7
D gene: TRBD2
V gene: TRBV28

CDR3 protein: CASSMALAGGKNEQFF
CDR3 DNA: TGTGCCAGTAGTATGGCCCTAGCGGGGGGGAAGAATGAGCAGTTCTTC
clone size: NA
J gene: TRBJ2-1
D gene: TRBD2
V gene: TRBV19

CDR3 protein: CASSGGALSGNTIYF
CDR3 DNA: TGCGCCAGCAGCGGGGGGGCCCTCTCTGGAAACACCATATATTTT
clone size: few
J gene: TRBJ1-3
D gene: NA
V gene: TRBV5-1

CDR3 protein: CASGSDRGRGANVLTF
CDR3 DNA: TGTGCCAGCGGCTCCGACAGGGGGCGAGGGGCCAACGTCCTGACTTTC
clone size: NA
J gene: TRBJ2-6
D gene: TRBD1
V gene: TRBV7-3

CDR3 protein: CASSLSWGVRIGQYF
CDR3 DNA: TGCGCCAGCAGCTTGTCTTGGGGGGTTAGGATTGGGCAGTATTTT
clone size: NA
J gene: TRBJ2-3
D gene: NA
V gene: TRBV5-1

CDR3 protein: CASSQDRGGTGEKLFF
CDR3 DNA: TGCGCCAGCAGCCAAGATCGGGGCGGGACTGGGGAAAAACTGTTTTTT
clone size: NA
J gene: TRBJ1-4
D gene: NA
V gene: TRBV4-1

CDR3 protein: CASSQALDNSNQPQHF
CDR3 DNA: TGCGCCAGCAGCCAAGCTCTGGACAACAGCAATCAGCCCCAGCATTTT
clone size: NA
J gene: TRBJ1-5
D gene: NA
V gene: TRBV4-1

CDR3 protein: CASSSLGADRVKYGYTF
CDR3 DNA: TGTGCCAGCAGCTCCCTCGGTGCCGACAGGGTAAAATATGGCTACACCTTC
clone size: NA
J gene: TRBJ1-2
D gene: TRBD1
V gene: TRBV7-2

CDR3 protein: CASSERVGGFVAFF
CDR3 DNA: TGTGCCAGCAGTGAAAGGGTAGGGGGTTTTGTAGCTTTCTTT
clone size: NA
J gene: TRBJ1-1
D gene: NA
V gene: TRBV2

CDR3 protein: CASSLGLRGHGTEAFF
CDR3 DNA: TGTGCCAGCTCCCTAGGACTAAGGGGGCATGGAACTGAAGCTTTCTTT
clone size: NA
J gene: TRBJ1-1
D gene: TRBD1
V gene: TRBV18

CDR3 protein: CASSFGTVNSGELFF
CDR3 DNA: TGTGCCAGCAGCTTCGGGACTGTTAATTCCGGGGAGCTGTTTTTT
clone size: NA
J gene: TRBJ2-2
D gene: NA
V gene: TRBV7-9

CDR3 protein: CASSSYIAGEGYEQYF
CDR3 DNA: TGCGCCAGCAGCTCCTACATAGCGGGAGAGGGCTACGAGCAGTACTTC
clone size: NA
J gene: TRBJ2-7
D gene: TRBD2
V gene: TRBV5-1

CDR3 protein: CASSYAVTGELFF
CDR3 DNA: TGTGCCAGCAGTTACGCGGTTACCGGGGAGCTGTTTTTT
clone size: NA
J gene: TRBJ2-2
D gene: NA
V gene: TRBV6-5

CDR3 protein: CASSGTRNTIYF
CDR3 DNA: TGCGCCAGCAGTGGAACAAGAAACACCATATATTTT
clone size: NA
J gene: TRBJ1-3
D gene: NA
V gene: TRBV10-1

CDR3 protein: CASSLGMGQEGGYTF
CDR3 DNA: TGTGCCAGCAGCTTGGGGATGGGACAGGAGGGGGGCTACACCTTC
clone size: NA
J gene: TRBJ1-2
D gene: TRBD1
V gene: TRBV5-4

CDR3 protein: CASSIDRRGTGAYNEQFF
CDR3 DNA: TGTGCCAGTAGTATAGATCGGCGCGGGACGGGTGCCTACAATGAGCAGTTCTTC
clone size: NA
J gene: TRBJ2-1
D gene: NA
V gene: TRBV19

CDR3 protein: CASKRNDRAPEAFF
CDR3 DNA: TGTGCCAGCAAACGTAACGACAGAGCCCCTGAAGCTTTCTTT
clone size: NA
J gene: TRBJ1-1
D gene: NA
V gene: TRBV7-3

CDR3 protein: CASSLEGGGTEASF
CDR3 DNA: TGCGCCAGCAGCTTGGAAGGTGGGGGGACTGAAGCTTCCTTT
clone size: NA
J gene: TRBJ1-1
D gene: NA
V gene: TRBV5-1

CDR3 protein: CASSGQGPETQYF
CDR3 DNA: TGTGCCAGCAGTGGACAGGGGCCAGAGACCCAGTACTTC
clone size: NA
J gene: TRBJ2-5
D gene: TRBD1
V gene: TRBV6-5

CDR3 protein: CASSLGTTGEQYF
CDR3 DNA: TGTGCCAGCAGCTTGGGGACAACTGGCGAGCAGTACTTC
clone size: NA
J gene: TRBJ2-7
D gene: NA
V gene: TRBV5-6

CDR3 protein: CASSRTGDTQYF
CDR3 DNA: TGTGCCAGCAGCAGAACAGGGGATACGCAGTATTTT
clone size: NA
J gene: TRBJ2-3
D gene: NA
V gene: TRBV5-8

CDR3 protein: CASSPLGSGANGLTF
CDR3 DNA: TGCGCCAGCAGTCCTCTCGGGTCTGGGGCCAACGGCCTGACTTTC
clone size: NA
J gene: TRBJ2-6
D gene: NA
V gene: TRBV5-1

CDR3 protein: CASRTPGTGGLNEAFF
CDR3 DNA: TGTGCCAGCAGAACCCCCGGGACAGGGGGCCTTAATGAAGCTTTCTTT
clone size: NA
J gene: TRBJ1-1
D gene: TRBD1
V gene: TRBV6-6

CDR3 protein: CASSPRAGELFF
CDR3 DNA: TGTGCCAGCAGCCCACGGGCCGGGGAGCTGTTTTTT
clone size: NA
J gene: TRBJ2-2
D gene: NA
V gene: TRBV7-6

CDR3 protein: CASRTGGSGNTIYF
CDR3 DNA: TGTGCCAGCCGCACAGGGGGCTCTGGAAACACCATATATTTT
clone size: few
J gene: TRBJ1-3
D gene: TRBD1
V gene: TRBV27

CDR3 protein: CASSEWGGGTAYEQYF
CDR3 DNA: TGCGCCAGCAGTGAGTGGGGAGGGGGGACCGCCTACGAGCAGTACTTC
clone size: NA
J gene: TRBJ2-7
D gene: NA
V gene: TRBV10-2

CDR3 protein: CASSLGLHNEQFF
CDR3 DNA: TGTGCCAGCAGCTTGGGACTCCACAATGAGCAGTTCTTC
clone size: NA
J gene: TRBJ2-1
D gene: NA
V gene: TRBV5-4

CDR3 protein: CASSLGEISTDTQYF
CDR3 DNA: TGCGCCAGCAGCTTGGGGGAGATCAGCACAGATACGCAGTATTTT
clone size: NA
J gene: TRBJ2-3
D gene: NA
V gene: TRBV5-1

CDR3 protein: CASSLIYPDTQYF
CDR3 DNA: TGTGCCAGCAGTTTGATCTATCCAGATACGCAGTATTTT
clone size: NA
J gene: TRBJ2-3
D gene: NA
V gene: TRBV27

CDR3 protein: CAISESGEGAETQYF
CDR3 DNA: TGTGCCATCAGTGAGTCGGGGGAGGGAGCAGAGACCCAGTACTTC
clone size: NA
J gene: TRBJ2-5
D gene: TRBD2
V gene: TRBV10-3

CDR3 protein: CASSQGDRGTAGNTIYF
CDR3 DNA: TGTGCCAGCAGCCAAGGCGACAGGGGGACGGCCGGAAACACCATATATTTT
clone size: NA
J gene: TRBJ1-3
D gene: TRBD1
V gene: TRBV4-2

CDR3 protein: CSVKGGTGQTDTQYF
CDR3 DNA: TGCAGCGTCAAGGGTGGGACAGGGCAGACAGATACGCAGTATTTT
clone size: NA
J gene: TRBJ2-3
D gene: TRBD1
V gene: TRBV29-1

CDR3 protein: CASSSRQGPEIYGYTF
CDR3 DNA: TGTGCCAGCAGCTCAAGACAGGGACCCGAAATCTATGGCTACACCTTC
clone size: NA
J gene: TRBJ1-2
D gene: TRBD1
V gene: TRBV7-9

CDR3 protein: CASTLLPTGELFF
CDR3 DNA: TGTGCCAGCACCCTACTGCCTACCGGGGAGCTGTTTTTT
clone size: once
J gene: TRBJ2-2
D gene: NA
V gene: TRBV7-9

CDR3 protein: CASSLGQMNTEAFF
CDR3 DNA: TGTGCCAGCAGCTTGGGACAGATGAACACTGAAGCTTTCTTT
clone size: NA
J gene: TRBJ1-1
D gene: NA
V gene: TRBV5-4

CDR3 protein: CASSNRDRGSYGYTF
CDR3 DNA: TGTGCCAGCAGTAACCGGGACAGGGGGTCCTATGGCTACACCTTC
clone size: NA
J gene: TRBJ1-2
D gene: TRBD1
V gene: TRBV6-5

CDR3 protein: CATRDWTGEGEQYF
CDR3 DNA: TGTGCCACCCGGGATTGGACAGGCGAAGGCGAGCAGTACTTC
clone size: NA
J gene: TRBJ2-7
D gene: TRBD1
V gene: TRBV2

CDR3 protein: CASSFGTSGGVSYEQYF
CDR3 DNA: TGTGCCAGCAGCTTCGGGACTAGCGGGGGAGTCTCCTACGAGCAGTACTTC
clone size: NA
J gene: TRBJ2-7
D gene: TRBD2
V gene: TRBV7-8

CDR3 protein: CASRRFGGATSTDTQYF
CDR3 DNA: TGTGCCAGCAGGCGCTTTGGAGGCGCCACTAGCACAGATACGCAGTATTTT
clone size: NA
J gene: TRBJ2-3
D gene: NA
V gene: TRBV2

CDR3 protein: CASSHRDRGVNEQFF
CDR3 DNA: TGTGCCAGCAGTCACCGGGACAGGGGGGTCAATGAGCAGTTCTTC
clone size: NA
J gene: TRBJ2-1
D gene: TRBD1
V gene: TRBV5-4

CDR3 protein: CASSDPGQGGEKLFF
CDR3 DNA: TGTGCCAGCAGCGACCCGGGACAGGGTGGTGAAAAACTGTTTTTT
clone size: few
J gene: TRBJ1-4
D gene: TRBD1
V gene: TRBV9

CDR3 protein: CASRPPIPISGGYTF
CDR3 DNA: TGTGCCAGCAGACCCCCCATCCCGATCTCGGGTGGCTACACCTTC
clone size: few
J gene: TRBJ1-2
D gene: NA
V gene: TRBV27

CDR3 protein: CASSYSPGFHEQYF
CDR3 DNA: TGTGCCAGCAGTTACTCACCAGGGTTCCACGAGCAGTACTTC
clone size: NA
J gene: TRBJ2-7
D gene: NA
V gene: TRBV6-5

CDR3 protein: CASSLGRGGLDTGELFF
CDR3 DNA: TGTGCCAGCAGCTTGGGGAGGGGAGGCCTCGACACCGGGGAGCTGTTTTTT
clone size: NA
J gene: TRBJ2-2
D gene: NA
V gene: TRBV5-6

CDR3 protein: CASSQSRGHYGYTF
CDR3 DNA: TGCGCCAGCAGCCAATCCAGGGGACACTATGGCTACACCTTC
clone size: once
J gene: TRBJ1-2
D gene: NA
V gene: TRBV4-1

CDR3 protein: CASSHPDREVDEQFF
CDR3 DNA: TGTGCCAGCAGCCATCCGGACAGGGAGGTAGATGAGCAGTTCTTC
clone size: NA
J gene: TRBJ2-1
D gene: TRBD1
V gene: TRBV4-2

CDR3 protein: CASSGGQGRTGELFF
CDR3 DNA: TGTGCCAGCAGTGGGGGACAGGGAAGAACCGGGGAGCTGTTTTTT
clone size: NA
J gene: TRBJ2-2
D gene: TRBD1
V gene: TRBV6-5

CDR3 protein: CASSPGTRITYEQYF
CDR3 DNA: TGTGCCAGTAGTCCCGGGACACGGATAACCTACGAGCAGTACTTC
clone size: NA
J gene: TRBJ2-7
D gene: NA
V gene: TRBV19

CDR3 protein: CASSFPAGGSDQPQHF
CDR3 DNA: TGTGCCAGCAGCTTTCCGGCAGGGGGTTCCGATCAGCCCCAGCATTTT
clone size: NA
J gene: TRBJ1-5
D gene: TRBD1
V gene: TRBV13

CDR3 protein: CASSPGTVLAKNIQYF
CDR3 DNA: TGCGCCAGCAGCCCCGGGACAGTATTAGCCAAAAACATTCAGTACTTC
clone size: once
J gene: TRBJ2-4
D gene: TRBD1
V gene: TRBV5-1

CDR3 protein: CASSATGANTEAFF
CDR3 DNA: TGTGCCAGCAGCGCGACAGGGGCGAACACTGAAGCTTTCTTT
clone size: NA
J gene: TRBJ1-1
D gene: TRBD1
V gene: TRBV9